The 2 T cell receptor beta chains below were found in one sample sequenced in a study of T cells in localized non-small cell lung cancer. Assay used: immunoSEQ multiplex PCR; TCRdb lists only in-frame clones, some missing. In the table there are about 31,000 clones, 89% of which are singletons. This sample comprised peripheral blood, obtained before any cancer treatment. These receptor sequences come from a woman aged 35-75 years with stage I lung adenocarcinoma.

The chain combines TRBV28 with TRBJ2-7, with TRBD2 matching over 8 bases. Germline CDR1 and CDR2: MDHEN and SYDVKM. The CDR3 length is 15 residues. V was pared by 9 bases and J by 2 bases, with 12 bases of the junction left unmatched. Here the CDR3 DNA reads TGTGCCAGTTTGAAAGCGGGAGCGATACCCTACGAGCAGTACTTC. Translating gives CASLKAGAIPYEQYF.

DNA for the CDR3: TGTGCCAGCAGTTTATGGGACAGGGGGCCCCAGGATGGCTACACCTTC. Encoded protein: CASSLWDRGPQDGYTF. V and J are TRBV28 and TRBJ1-2; 11 bases fit TRBD1. The CDR3 is 16 residues long. After removal of 0 bases from V and 6 bases from J, the junction contained 6 bases not matched to a gene. Germline V gives CDR1 MDHEN, CDR2 SYDVKM.